This T cell receptor (beta chain) was identified during a study of beta chain features in type 1 diabetes. Study-wide results and limits: A moderate, significant TCRB CDR3 shortening appeared in type 1 diabetes across four CD4+ subsets. Equally in patients and controls, shorter templates might have been favored by PCR.

The CDR3 contains 13 residues. Germline CDR1 and CDR2: SGHVS and FQNEAQ. V lost 6 bases to trimming and J lost 5 bases, with 12 bases between them. Every isolated RNA sample was fully reverse transcribed, so sequencing captured expressed TCRB transcripts. The protocol was immunoSEQ multiplex PCR, while the TCRdb copy is restricted to in-frame clones and leaves out a portion. The repertoire consists of 300,000 to 450,000 clones, with over 8.5% occurring once and the leading ten covering approximately 0.6%. This clone was recorded a few times. The antigen is undetermined. The material sequenced was central memory CD4+ T cells from blood. This chain links TRBV7-8 with TRBJ2-3; D possibly corresponds to TRBD1 (6 bases). This TCR was recovered from a man aged 30 to 39 with type 1 diabetes. The DNA for the CDR3 is TGTGCCAGCAGTTATACAGGGAAAGATACGCAGTATTTT. Protein: CASSYTGKDTQYF.